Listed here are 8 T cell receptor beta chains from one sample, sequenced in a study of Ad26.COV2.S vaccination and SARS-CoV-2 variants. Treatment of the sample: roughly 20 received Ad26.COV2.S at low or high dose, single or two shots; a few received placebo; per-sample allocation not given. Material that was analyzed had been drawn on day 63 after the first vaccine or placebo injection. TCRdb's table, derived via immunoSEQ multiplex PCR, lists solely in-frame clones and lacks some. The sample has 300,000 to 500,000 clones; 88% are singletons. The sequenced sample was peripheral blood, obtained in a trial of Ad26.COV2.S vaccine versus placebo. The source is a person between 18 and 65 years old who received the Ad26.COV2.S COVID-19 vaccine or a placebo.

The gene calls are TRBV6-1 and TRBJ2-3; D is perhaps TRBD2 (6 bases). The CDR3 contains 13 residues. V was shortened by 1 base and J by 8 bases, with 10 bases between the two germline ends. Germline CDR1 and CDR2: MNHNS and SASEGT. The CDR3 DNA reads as TGTGCCAGCAGTGAAGGGACTACCACTACGCAGTATTTT. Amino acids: CASSEGTTTTQYF.

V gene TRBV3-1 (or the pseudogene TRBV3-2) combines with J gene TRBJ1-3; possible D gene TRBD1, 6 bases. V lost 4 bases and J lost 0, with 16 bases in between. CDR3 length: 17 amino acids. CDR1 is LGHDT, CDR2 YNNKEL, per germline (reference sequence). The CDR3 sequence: CASSLAQDSSSGNTIYF. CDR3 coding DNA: TGTGCCAGCAGCCTGGCACAGGACAGCAGCTCTGGAAACACCATATATTTT.

The CDR3 coding sequence is TGTGCCAGCAAAGGCTTAGCAGCCTTTAACTATGGCTACACCTTC. It yields the protein CASKGLAAFNYGYTF. This chain connects TRBV6-5 to TRBJ1-2, with D hard to call. This CDR3 has 15 residues. V lost 7 bases to trimming and J lost 1 base, with 16 bases between them. Germline assignment: CDR1 MNHEY and CDR2 SVGAGI.

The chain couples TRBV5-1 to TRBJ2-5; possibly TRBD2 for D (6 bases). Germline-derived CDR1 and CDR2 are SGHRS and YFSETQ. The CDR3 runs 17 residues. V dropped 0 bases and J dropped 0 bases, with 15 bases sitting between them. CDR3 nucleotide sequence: TGCGCCAGCAGCTTGGATGACGGGGGTGCGTACCAAGAGACCCAGTACTTC. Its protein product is CASSLDDGGAYQETQYF.

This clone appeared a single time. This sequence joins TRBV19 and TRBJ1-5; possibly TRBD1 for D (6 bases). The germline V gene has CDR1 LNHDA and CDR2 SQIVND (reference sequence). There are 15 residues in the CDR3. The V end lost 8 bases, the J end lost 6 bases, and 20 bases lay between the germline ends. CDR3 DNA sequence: TGTGCCAGTGCCCGGGACACATATTGGGTTCAGCCCCAGCATTTT. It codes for CASARDTYWVQPQHF.

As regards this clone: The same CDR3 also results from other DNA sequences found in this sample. The CDR3 nucleotides are TGCGCCAGCAGCTTGGCCGTTAACACTGAAGCTTTCTTT. Translated, it gives CASSLAVNTEAFF. This sequence joins TRBV5-1 and TRBJ1-1; D is unresolved. The CDR3 loop spans 13 amino acids. Germline V gene data show CDR1 as SGHRS and CDR2 as YFSETQ. The germline V and J ends were trimmed by 0 bases and 2 bases, with 5 bases remaining between them.

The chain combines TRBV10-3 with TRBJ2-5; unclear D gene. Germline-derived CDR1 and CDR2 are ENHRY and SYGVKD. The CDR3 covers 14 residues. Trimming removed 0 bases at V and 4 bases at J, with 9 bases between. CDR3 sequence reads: CAISESKGSETQYF. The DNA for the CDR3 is TGTGCCATCAGTGAGTCTAAGGGATCAGAGACCCAGTACTTC.

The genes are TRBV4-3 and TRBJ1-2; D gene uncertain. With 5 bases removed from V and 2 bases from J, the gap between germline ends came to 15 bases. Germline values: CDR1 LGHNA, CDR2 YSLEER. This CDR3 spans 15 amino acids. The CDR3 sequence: CASSLTRTANYGYTF. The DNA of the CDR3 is TGCGCCAGCAGCTTAACCAGGACGGCAAACTATGGCTACACCTTC.